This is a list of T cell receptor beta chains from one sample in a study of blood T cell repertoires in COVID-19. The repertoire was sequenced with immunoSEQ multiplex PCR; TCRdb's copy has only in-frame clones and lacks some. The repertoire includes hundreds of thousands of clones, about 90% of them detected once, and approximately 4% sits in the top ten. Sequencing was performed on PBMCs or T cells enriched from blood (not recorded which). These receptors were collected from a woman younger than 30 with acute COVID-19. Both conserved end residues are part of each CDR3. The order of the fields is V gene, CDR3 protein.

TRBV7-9	CASSLPSGRAQETQYF
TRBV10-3	CAISKTGTGVGETQYF
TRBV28	CASSFGQPQHF
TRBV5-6	CASSSGTGDGYTF
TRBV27	CASSPILWTEQETQYF
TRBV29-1	CSVLGTSGTTDTQYF
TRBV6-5	CASSYPGQPGIPQHF
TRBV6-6	CASSPRDRGGEQYF
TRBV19	CASTYLGGSGDNEQFF
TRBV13	CASSSYRGRFPPEAFF
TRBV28	CASSFPSYGYTF
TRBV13	CASSSGQGNSYEQYF
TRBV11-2	CASSLLSGGIATEAFF
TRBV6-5	CASSTQGNTEAFF
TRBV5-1	CASSLGTGPLYSNQPQHF
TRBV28	CASSFDRGWETQYF
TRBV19	CASSILRGGQRHEQFF
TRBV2	CASSEGLGAGTEAFF
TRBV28	CAGQGGPYQPQHF
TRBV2	CASRATGELFF
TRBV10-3	CAIKAGGSYNEQFF
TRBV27	CASSFLLINEQFF